This T cell receptor (beta chain) was captured by sequencing in a study of blood T cell repertoires in COVID-19. Looking at the study overall: Sources were T cells, B-cell-depleted T cells, or PBMCs; the material itself was cDNA or gDNA.

CDR1 LNHDA and CDR2 SQIVND come from the germline V gene (reference sequence). V lost 7 bases to trimming and J lost 1 base; unmatched junction nucleotides: 2. The CDR3 loop spans 16 amino acids. Original handling: It was from reference gene primer amplification that nucleated cell counts were estimated. Repertoires were generated with immunoSEQ multiplex PCR, while TCRdb's copy carries only in-frame clones and drops some. That table is the source of V, J and clone size, and D and trimming were worked out from the DNA. Found here are under 250,000 clones, approximately 86% of them singletons; the top ten hold around 1.5%.

This TCR came from a woman aged 55-69 years who had recovered from COVID-19. Source material: peripheral blood. The chain employs TRBV19 and TRBJ2-3; 16 nucleotides agree with TRBD2. In nucleotides, the CDR3 is TGTGCCAGTAAGGGACTAGCGGGGGGGGGCACAGATACGCAGTATTTT. It yields the protein CASKGLAGGGTDTQYF.